Listed below are T cell receptor beta chains from one sample, sequenced in a study of cytomegalovirus exposure and HLA in healthy donors. The data were produced by immunoSEQ multiplex PCR, yet TCRdb's version contains in-frame clones alone and is incomplete. The table lists 190,000 or so clones, about four fifths of them singletons. The sample consisted of PBMCs. The receptors here all came from a male donor in good health and CMV-seropositive. The conserved cysteine and the conserved F or W are not part of the CDR3 here. Fields, in order: V gene, J gene, clone size, CDR3 protein. Expanded clones get a size class; other rows say once, few or many, or leave the size out.

TRBV2	TRBJ1-5	once	ASSTGLRREQPQH
TRBV4-1	TRBJ2-3	NA	ASSQEGTSTGTQY
TRBV5-1	TRBJ2-7	NA	ASSLWDNSYEQY
TRBV5-4	TRBJ1-6	NA	ASSPEASPLH
TRBV7-2	TRBJ1-3	NA	ASSPSLGPGNTIY
TRBV19	TRBJ2-2	NA	ASSNRGNTGELF
TRBV5-6	TRBJ2-1	NA	ASSSGLLTHNEQF
TRBV9	TRBJ2-7	few	ASSTGTSSYEQY
TRBV18	TRBJ2-5	NA	ASSRDRSQETQY
TRBV12-5	TRBJ2-1	NA	ASGSGQVLNEQF
TRBV7-9	TRBJ2-7	NA	ASSPRGRETNEQY
TRBV11-2	TRBJ2-7	NA	ASSLVGGTAPRGEQY
TRBV4-2	TRBJ1-5	NA	ASSQDGNQPQH
TRBV10-3	TRBJ2-3	NA	ASRNGVTTDTQY